These 3 T cell receptor beta chains came from one sample sequenced in a study of early T cells in non-severe SARS-CoV-2 infection (dated by TCRdb to the early 2020s). Libraries were made using 5' RACE. Reads for this sample came from a NextSeq 500. In-frame beta chains were kept once TCRdb had trimmed the public reads at Q25 with fastp and called clones with MiXCR. Rows with one shared CDR3 protein collapse into an entry with the most common genes and DNA. The sample includes about 81,000 distinct CDR3 sequences, with roughly 6% observed a single time. About 8% of the sample rests with the top ten. Sequenced material: whole blood. All receptors come from an adult who was a healthcare worker with PCR-confirmed SARS-CoV-2 infection or an uninfected control (not recorded which).

V is TRBV5-6 and J is TRBJ2-5; 7 bases are a match to TRBD2. The germline V gene has CDR1 SGHDT and CDR2 YYEEEE. This CDR3 region has 14 residues. V lost 3 bases and J lost 4; bases outside the gene matches: 6. Here the CDR3 DNA reads TGTGCCAGCAGCTCACCGGGACTACGAGAGACCCAGTACTTC. Amino acid sequence: CASSSPGLRETQYF.

This clonotype has ten or more counts. The chain is built from TRBV7-6 and TRBJ2-2, with D perhaps matching TRBD2 (7 bases). In germline, CDR1 is SGHVS, CDR2 FNYEAQ. The germline V and J ends were trimmed by 1 base and 4 bases, with 10 bases remaining between them. The CDR3 covers 15 residues. The CDR3: CASSLVRGATGELFF. The CDR3 DNA follows: TGTGCCAGCAGCTTAGTACGGGGGGCCACCGGGGAGCTGTTTTTT.

The gene calls are TRBV7-2 and TRBJ1-4, with 8 bases aligning to TRBD1. Germline V gives CDR1 SGHTA, CDR2 FQGNSA. V was clipped by 0 bases and J by 10 bases; unmatched bases: 4. CDR3 length: 14 residues. DNA of the CDR3: TGTGCCAGCAGCTTAGCCGACAGGGGAGGAAAACTGTTTTTT. It codes for CASSLADRGGKLFF.